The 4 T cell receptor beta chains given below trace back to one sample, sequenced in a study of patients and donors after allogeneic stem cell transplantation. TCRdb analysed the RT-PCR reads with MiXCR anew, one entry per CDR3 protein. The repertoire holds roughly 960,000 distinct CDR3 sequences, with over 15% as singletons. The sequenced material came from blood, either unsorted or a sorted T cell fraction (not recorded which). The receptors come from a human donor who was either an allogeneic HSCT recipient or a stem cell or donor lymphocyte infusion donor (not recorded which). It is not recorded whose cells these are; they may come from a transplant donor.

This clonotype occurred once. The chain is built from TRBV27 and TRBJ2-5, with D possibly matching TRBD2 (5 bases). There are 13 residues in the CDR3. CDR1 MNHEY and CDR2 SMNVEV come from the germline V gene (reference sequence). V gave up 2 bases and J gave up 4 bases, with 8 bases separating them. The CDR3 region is CASSLIGVETQYF. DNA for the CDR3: TGTGCCAGCAGTTTAATCGGGGTAGAGACCCAGTACTTC.

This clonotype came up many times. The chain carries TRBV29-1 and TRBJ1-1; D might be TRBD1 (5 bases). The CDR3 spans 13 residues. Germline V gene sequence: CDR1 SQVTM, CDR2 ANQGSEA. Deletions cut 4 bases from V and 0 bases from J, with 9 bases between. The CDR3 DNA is TGCAGCGTTGGGGGCCTCATGAACACTGAAGCTTTCTTT. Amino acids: CSVGGLMNTEAFF.

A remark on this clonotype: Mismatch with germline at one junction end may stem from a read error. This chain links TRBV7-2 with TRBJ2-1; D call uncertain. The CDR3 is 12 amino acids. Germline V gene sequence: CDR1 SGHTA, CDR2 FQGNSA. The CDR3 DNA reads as TGTGCCAGCAGCTTAGACCGGACGGTTTGGTTTTTC. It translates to CASSLDRTVWFF.

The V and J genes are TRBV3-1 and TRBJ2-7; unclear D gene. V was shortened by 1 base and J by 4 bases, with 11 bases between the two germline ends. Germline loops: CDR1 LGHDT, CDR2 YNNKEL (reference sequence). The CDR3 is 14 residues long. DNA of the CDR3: TGTGCCAGCAGCCAAGGAGAGCCGAATTACGAGCAGTACTTC. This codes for CASSQGEPNYEQYF.